This is a list of T cell receptor beta chains from one sample in a study of T cells after yellow fever vaccination. TCRdb redid the calling of the 5' RACE reads with MiXCR, one entry per CDR3 protein. The sample carries a few hundred thousand distinct CDR3 sequences, roughly 4.3% recorded once. The sample consisted of PBMCs, taken 5 days after the yellow fever booster vaccination. The receptors originated from a man in his late teens or twenties who received the YFV17D yellow fever vaccine. Both conserved end residues are part of each CDR3. A D gene is named only where the DNA matches it firmly. Size tells how often a clone was seen (once, few, many) or the class of an expanded clone, and some rows leave it out.

. TRBJ2-1 TRBV14 many CASSPSDNEQFF TGTGCCAGCAGCCCTTCGGACAATGAGCAGTTCTTC
. TRBJ2-2 TRBV4-1 . CASSQGGWAGRTGELFF TGCGCCAGCAGCCAAGGGGGGTGGGCAGGGCGGACCGGGGAGCTGTTTTTT
TRBD2 TRBJ2-5 TRBV7-2 . CASSLGVRGGGQETQYF TGTGCCAGCAGCTTAGGAGTTCGGGGGGGCGGGCAAGAGACCCAGTACTTC
. TRBJ2-3 TRBV12-3/TRBV12-4 . CASSLSPAGADTQYF TGTGCCAGCAGTTTGAGTCCCGCCGGGGCCGATACGCAGTATTTT
. TRBJ1-5 TRBV12-3/TRBV12-4 many CASHPGYSNQPQHF TGTGCCAGCCATCCCGGTTATAGCAATCAGCCCCAGCATTTT
. TRBJ1-1 TRBV5-5 . CASSPGLREAFF TGTGCCAGCAGTCCGGGACTACGTGAAGCTTTCTTT
. TRBJ1-3 TRBV7-9 few CASSLAFDGNTIYF TGTGCCAGCAGCCTGGCCTTCGACGGAAACACCATATATTTT
. TRBJ2-1 TRBV4-1 many CASSRPTPSYNEQFF TGCGCCAGCAGCCGCCCGACTCCCTCCTACAATGAGCAGTTCTTC
TRBD1 TRBJ1-6 TRBV6-5 few CASTRQGLSSYNSPLHF TGTGCCAGCACTAGACAGGGACTTAGCTCCTATAATTCACCCCTCCACTTT
TRBD1 TRBJ1-1 TRBV7-9 few CASNSPGQGFTEAFF TGTGCCAGCAACTCCCCGGGACAGGGTTTCACTGAAGCTTTCTTT
TRBD1 TRBJ2-5 TRBV20-1 many CSARLGDRVETQYF TGCAGTGCTAGGCTCGGTGACAGGGTCGAGACCCAGTACTTC
TRBD1 TRBJ1-5 TRBV5-4 . CASSYGTGAREGNQPQHF TGTGCCAGCAGCTACGGGACAGGGGCTCGGGAAGGCAATCAGCCCCAGCATTTT
. TRBJ2-3 TRBV15 many CATSNGRGTDTQYF TGTGCCACCAGCAACGGACGGGGCACAGATACGCAGTATTTT
. TRBJ1-2 TRBV29-1 few CSVDGGITNYGYTF TGCAGCGTTGACGGTGGTATAACAAACTATGGCTACACCTTC
. TRBJ1-5 TRBV25-1 many CASSVTGSNQPQHF TGTGCCAGCAGCGTCACAGGTAGCAATCAGCCCCAGCATTTT
. TRBJ2-6 TRBV20-1 few CSAAQGNGANVLTF TGCAGTGCTGCCCAGGGAAATGGGGCCAACGTCCTGACTTTC
. TRBJ1-1 TRBV18 few CASSPLRDLGTEAFF TGTGCCAGCTCACCACTAAGGGATCTGGGCACTGAAGCTTTCTTT
TRBD1 TRBJ1-5 TRBV6-5 few CASSYQQGGAGPQHF TGTGCCAGCAGTTACCAACAGGGGGGAGCTGGGCCCCAGCATTTT
. TRBJ2-1 TRBV12-3/TRBV12-4 . CASSWGTINEQFF TGTGCCAGCAGTTGGGGGACAATCAATGAGCAGTTCTTC
. TRBJ1-1 TRBV6-2/TRBV6-3 . CASSHRDSNTEAFF TGTGCCAGCAGTCACCGCGACAGTAACACTGAAGCTTTCTTT
. TRBJ1-3 TRBV7-9 . CASSLTTSGNTIYF TGTGCCAGCAGCTTGACCACATCTGGAAACACCATATATTTT
. TRBJ1-1 TRBV11-1 . CASQGANLGTEAFF TGTGCCAGCCAAGGGGCGAACCTCGGGACTGAAGCTTTCTTT
. TRBJ2-2 TRBV24-1 . CATSDFSGPNTGELFF TGTGCCACCAGTGATTTTTCCGGACCGAACACCGGGGAGCTGTTTTTT
. TRBJ2-3 TRBV7-9 . CASSLGGWGRPGADTQYF TGTGCCAGCAGCTTAGGAGGGTGGGGCCGTCCCGGGGCAGATACGCAGTATTTT
. TRBJ1-1 TRBV27 . CASSRGAANTEAFF TGTGCCAGCAGTCGAGGTGCGGCGAACACTGAAGCTTTCTTT
. TRBJ1-2 TRBV9 few CASSVAPIGYGYTF TGTGCCAGCAGCGTAGCCCCGATCGGCTATGGCTACACCTTC
. TRBJ2-5 TRBV7-9 many CASSPPWPPVGTQYF TGTGCCAGCAGCCCCCCCTGGCCCCCGGTGGGGACCCAGTACTTC
TRBD1 TRBJ1-6 TRBV5-1 . CASSLGQGASPLHF TGCGCCAGCAGCTTGGGACAGGGGGCTTCACCCCTCCACTTT
. TRBJ2-1 TRBV7-9 . CASSIFDNNEQFF TGTGCCAGCAGCATATTCGACAACAATGAGCAGTTCTTC
. TRBJ1-2 TRBV25-1 . CASSDRSVGYTF TGTGCCAGCAGTGACCGGAGTGTGGGCTACACCTTC
TRBD1 TRBJ2-3 TRBV18 . CASSPSTGGSLDTQYF TGTGCCAGCTCACCATCAACAGGGGGCTCGTTGGATACGCAGTATTTT
. TRBJ2-7 TRBV7-2 . CASSPTGGGSYEQYF TGTGCCAGCAGCCCTACTGGGGGAGGCTCCTACGAGCAGTACTTC
. TRBJ2-5 TRBV5-6 . CASSLGGAGQETQYF TGTGCCAGCAGCTTGGGAGGTGCGGGTCAAGAGACCCAGTACTTC
. TRBJ2-5 TRBV7-2 . CASSPIGGRETQYF TGTGCCAGCAGCCCTATAGGGGGGAGAGAGACCCAGTACTTC
. TRBJ1-2 TRBV27 . CASSLSGAGPGSNYGYTF TGTGCCAGCAGTTTATCGGGGGCAGGTCCTGGTAGCAACTATGGCTACACCTTC
TRBD2 TRBJ2-5 TRBV6-2/TRBV6-3 many CASSYGLAGGEETQYF TGTGCCAGCAGCTACGGACTAGCGGGGGGCGAAGAGACCCAGTACTTC
. TRBJ1-1 TRBV3-1 few CASNLQGTNTEAFF TGTGCCAGCAACCTACAGGGCACGAACACTGAAGCTTTCTTT
TRBD1 TRBJ1-1 TRBV19 many CASKGTANTEAFF TGTGCCTCCAAGGGGACAGCGAACACTGAAGCTTTCTTT
. TRBJ2-1 TRBV12-3/TRBV12-4 . CASRLVDEQFF TGTGCCAGCAGGCTAGTGGATGAGCAGTTCTTC
. TRBJ2-3 TRBV5-4 few CASSRKTASTDTQYF TGTGCCAGCAGCCGTAAGACAGCGAGCACAGATACGCAGTATTTT
. TRBJ2-3 TRBV5-4 few CASSTGLALGDTQYF TGTGCCAGCAGCACCGGGTTGGCTTTGGGAGATACGCAGTATTTT
. TRBJ1-1 TRBV4-2 . CASSQDGRARNTEAFF TGTGCCAGCAGCCAAGACGGCAGGGCAAGAAACACTGAAGCTTTCTTT
. TRBJ1-3 TRBV2 many CASSAPSDSGNTIYF TGTGCCAGCAGTGCCCCGTCTGACTCTGGAAACACCATATATTTT
. TRBJ2-6 TRBV4-3 few CASGAADPSSGANVLTF TGCGCCAGCGGGGCGGCGGATCCTAGCTCTGGGGCCAACGTCCTGACTTTC
. TRBJ1-3 TRBV15 . CATSSDGNTIYF TGTGCCACCAGCAGTGATGGAAACACCATATATTTT
. TRBJ2-7 TRBV5-1 few CASSLVPGSNEQYF TGCGCCAGCAGCTTGGTGCCGGGGTCCAACGAGCAGTACTTC
. TRBJ2-3 TRBV12-3/TRBV12-4 many CASSLRSSTDTQYF TGTGCCAGCAGCTTAAGATCTAGCACAGATACGCAGTATTTT
. TRBJ2-5 TRBV11-2 few CASSSEGGSQYF TGTGCCAGCAGCTCAGAAGGGGGGTCCCAGTACTTC
TRBD2 TRBJ2-5 TRBV28 few CASSFWGRGRYQETQYF TGTGCCAGCAGTTTTTGGGGGAGGGGTCGGTACCAAGAGACCCAGTACTTC
. TRBJ1-5 TRBV7-2 few CASSFLEQPQHF TGTGCCAGCAGCTTTCTGGAGCAGCCCCAGCATTTT
. TRBJ2-1 TRBV9 many CASSVGGPYNEQFF TGTGCCAGCAGCGTGGGGGGCCCCTACAATGAGCAGTTCTTC
TRBD2 TRBJ2-7 TRBV20-1 . CSARASSGGTYEQYF TGCAGTGCTAGAGCGAGTAGCGGGGGGACCTACGAGCAGTACTTC
. TRBJ2-3 TRBV5-1 many CASSWDRPSTDTQYF TGCGCCAGCAGCTGGGATCGACCTAGCACAGATACGCAGTATTTT
. TRBJ2-2 TRBV4-3 . CASSQDPPMDTGELFF TGCGCCAGCAGCCAAGATCCTCCGATGGACACCGGGGAGCTGTTTTTT
. TRBJ1-1 TRBV5-1 . CASSSYRDTEAFF TGCGCCAGCAGCTCATACAGGGACACTGAAGCTTTCTTT
. TRBJ1-6 TRBV5-6 few CASSLVDGRRNSPLHF TGTGCCAGCAGCTTGGTAGACGGCCGACGGAATTCACCCCTCCACTTT
. TRBJ2-1 TRBV6-5 few CASSYSTGGLNEQFF TGTGCCAGCAGTTACTCAACCGGAGGTCTCAATGAGCAGTTCTTC